This T cell receptor beta chain is from a study of beta chain features in type 1 diabetes. The wider study: Patients shared similar age, gender and cell yields with healthy donors.

Germline V gives CDR1 GTSNPN, CDR2 SVGIG (reference sequence). There are 12 residues in the CDR3. V shed 2 bases and J shed 4 bases, with 7 bases lying between them. The investigators reverse transcribed all of the isolated RNA, so they sequenced expressed TCRB transcripts. Clones were read by immunoSEQ multiplex PCR, and TCRdb kept only the in-frame ones, dropping some. Of approximately 100,000 clones listed, about 40% were seen once; the top ten hold approximately 0.065%. A single heparinised draw of approximately 0.12 L on average was taken per donor. Sequenced input: stem cell memory CD4+ T cells from blood. V is TRBV30 and J is TRBJ2-3; perhaps TRBD1 as D (5 bases). The clonotype comes from a woman younger than 35 in good health. CDR3 amino acids: CAWSRGSDTQYF. The CDR3 bases are TGTGCCTGGAGTAGGGGATCAGATACGCAGTATTTT.